A selection of T cell receptor beta chains follows, all from one sample in a study of CD8+ T cells in alopecia areata. Measured with immunoSEQ multiplex PCR; TCRdb has only the in-frame clones, and not every one. Of approximately 59,000 clones listed, approximately 46% are singletons. The material sequenced was CD8+ T cells sorted from blood, taken at week 0. Every receptor here comes from a human donor with alopecia areata. The CDR3 runs from the conserved cysteine through the conserved F or W. D genes are given only for firm matches. Clone size is stated in some rows and not others, as once, few, many or a class when expanded.

v_gene,j_gene,d_gene,abundance,CDR3nt,CDR3aa
TRBV9,TRBJ1-1,-,-,TGTGCCAGCAGCGTAGAAGGGATCGCCTGGCCAAACACTGAAGCTTTCTTT,CASSVEGIAWPNTEAFF
TRBV30,TRBJ2-1,TRBD2,-,TGTGCCCGGGGACTAGCGGGCGCTTACAATGAGCAGTTCTTC,CARGLAGAYNEQFF
TRBV18,TRBJ2-1,-,few,TGTGCCAGCTCACCGAGTGGCCCAGTTTACAATGAGCAGTTCTTC,CASSPSGPVYNEQFF
TRBV9,TRBJ2-5,TRBD2,-,TGTGCCAGCAGCGCGGAGACTAGCGGCCTGGAGACCCAGTACTTC,CASSAETSGLETQYF
TRBV5-1,TRBJ2-2,-,-,TGCGCCAGCAGCTCCGAACCTGTAAGGAGGGCCAACACCGGGGAGCTGTTTTTT,CASSSEPVRRANTGELFF
TRBV29-1,TRBJ2-7,-,few,TGCAGCGTCAGTGGGGGACCCGAGCAGTACTTC,CSVSGGPEQYF
TRBV27,TRBJ2-7,-,few,TGTGCCAGCAGTCCGCGGGACAGCTCCTACGAGCAGTACTTC,CASSPRDSSYEQYF
TRBV25-1,TRBJ1-2,-,few,TGTGCCAGCAGTGACCCGGGACTTAACTATGGCTACACCTTC,CASSDPGLNYGYTF
TRBV7-9,TRBJ2-7,-,-,TGTGCCAGCAGCTTAGGCACGGCCCCCTACGAGCAGTACTTC,CASSLGTAPYEQYF
TRBV19,TRBJ2-5,-,-,TGTGCCAGTAGTATGTCTATGGGACCCCAAGAGACCCAGTACTTC,CASSMSMGPQETQYF
TRBV25-1,TRBJ2-5,-,-,TGTGCCAGCAGCTTAGGGACCCAGTACTTC,CASSLGTQYF
TRBV29-1,TRBJ1-2,-,few,TGCAGCGTCCTAAGAGTCGGGGACATGGACTATGGCTACACCTTC,CSVLRVGDMDYGYTF
TRBV5-6,TRBJ2-7,-,few,TGTGCCAGCAGCTTGGCCGTTGCGGGCCTCACCTACGAGCAGTACTTC,CASSLAVAGLTYEQYF
TRBV7-8,TRBJ2-1,TRBD2,-,TGTGCCAGCACCCTAGCGGGAGGGGGGAACAATGAGCAGTTCTTC,CASTLAGGGNNEQFF
TRBV30,TRBJ2-3,-,-,TGTGCCTGGCGACCAGGGATAGGCACAGATACGCAGTATTTT,CAWRPGIGTDTQYF
TRBV29-1,TRBJ2-1,TRBD2,-,TGCAGCGTTGTTCTAGCGGGATCCCCCAATGAGCAGTTCTTC,CSVVLAGSPNEQFF
TRBV5-4,TRBJ1-1,-,few,TGTGCCAGCAGCCGTACAGGGAAATCTAAACTCGTGAACACTGAAGCTTTCTTT,CASSRTGKSKLVNTEAFF
TRBV9,TRBJ1-1,-,once,TGTGCCAGCAGCGGGCAGGGGAACACTGAAGCTTTCTTT,CASSGQGNTEAFF
TRBV29-1,TRBJ1-1,TRBD1,few,TGCAGCGTAACAGGGGCTGAAGCTTTCTTT,CSVTGAEAFF
TRBV30,TRBJ1-1,-,-,TGTGCCTGGAGTCCCATGAAAGGTGAAGCTTTCTTT,CAWSPMKGEAFF
TRBV19,TRBJ2-2,-,few,TGTGCCAGTAGTACTTCGTTGAACACCGGGGAGCTGTTTTTT,CASSTSLNTGELFF
TRBV5-1,TRBJ1-1,TRBD1,-,TGCGCCAGCAGCAGGGGACAGGGGGTTACTGAAGCTTTCTTT,CASSRGQGVTEAFF
TRBV7-9,TRBJ2-4,-,-,TGTGCCAGCAGCTTAGTCGGGGATGGGGCCAAAAACATTCAGTACTTC,CASSLVGDGAKNIQYF
TRBV7-9,TRBJ2-1,-,few,TGTGCCAGCAGCCCCTTGATCGGAGGGAGCTCCTACAATGAGCAGTTCTTC,CASSPLIGGSSYNEQFF
TRBV9,TRBJ2-3,-,-,TGTGCCAGCAGCGCCTGGGACTCAAGCACAGATACGCAGTATTTT,CASSAWDSSTDTQYF
TRBV27,TRBJ2-4,-,-,TGTGCCAGCAGCCCTACTAGTTGGGGAGCCAAAAACATTCAGTACTTC,CASSPTSWGAKNIQYF
TRBV9,TRBJ1-5,-,-,TGTGCCAGCAGCGATGGAGGCCGATTTCAGCCCCAGCATTTT,CASSDGGRFQPQHF
TRBV5-1,TRBJ2-3,TRBD1,-,TGCGCCAGCAGCTTCTATAGAGGGGGCTGGGCAGATACGCAGTATTTT,CASSFYRGGWADTQYF
TRBV5-6,TRBJ2-5,TRBD2,-,TGTGCCAGCTGTCCAGCGGGAGTTGAAGAGACCCAGTACTTC,CASCPAGVEETQYF
TRBV5-4,TRBJ2-1,TRBD2,-,TGTGCCAGCAGCCAAGAAGAGGGGAGGGGCGCCGATGAGCAGTTCTTC,CASSQEEGRGADEQFF
TRBV29-1,TRBJ1-1,TRBD1,few,TGCAGCGTGCAGGGGGGCTTGAACACTGAAGCTTTCTTT,CSVQGGLNTEAFF
TRBV28,TRBJ2-2,TRBD2,many,TGTGCCAGCAGAGCGGGAGGGGACGCCGGGGAGCTGTTTTTT,CASRAGGDAGELFF
TRBV6-5,TRBJ2-5,-,-,TGTGCCAGCAGCCTAGACCAAGAGACCCAGTACTTC,CASSLDQETQYF
TRBV7-8,TRBJ1-1,-,few,TGTGCCAGCAGCACAATTGCGGGGGTGAACACTGAAGCTTTCTTT,CASSTIAGVNTEAFF
TRBV7-2,TRBJ2-1,-,few,TGTGCCAGCAGCCTAGGAGTAGGGTACAATGAGCAGTTCTTC,CASSLGVGYNEQFF
TRBV2,TRBJ2-3,TRBD2,-,TGTGCCAGCTTCTCAGCGGGAGAGACAGATACGCAGTATTTT,CASFSAGETDTQYF
TRBV11-1,TRBJ2-3,-,many,TGTGCCAGCAGCTTAGCCAGCGGGCTTGATACGCAGTATTTT,CASSLASGLDTQYF
TRBV2,TRBJ2-1,TRBD2,few,TGTGCCAGCAGATCAACCGGGACTAGCTTCTACAATGAGCAGTTCTTC,CASRSTGTSFYNEQFF
TRBV10-3,TRBJ2-7,TRBD2,few,TGTGCCATCACGCCTAGCGGGAGCCGGGAGCAGTACTTC,CAITPSGSREQYF
TRBV9,TRBJ2-7,-,-,TGTGCCAGCAGCGTATACTGGGAGGCTTCCTACGAGCAGTACTTC,CASSVYWEASYEQYF
TRBV29-1,TRBJ2-5,TRBD1,-,TGCAGCGCACCGCAGGGGGCGAGAGAGACCCAGTACTTC,CSAPQGARETQYF
TRBV19,TRBJ2-2,-,few,TGTGCCAGTAGTATAGTAGACACCGGGGAGCTGTTTTTT,CASSIVDTGELFF